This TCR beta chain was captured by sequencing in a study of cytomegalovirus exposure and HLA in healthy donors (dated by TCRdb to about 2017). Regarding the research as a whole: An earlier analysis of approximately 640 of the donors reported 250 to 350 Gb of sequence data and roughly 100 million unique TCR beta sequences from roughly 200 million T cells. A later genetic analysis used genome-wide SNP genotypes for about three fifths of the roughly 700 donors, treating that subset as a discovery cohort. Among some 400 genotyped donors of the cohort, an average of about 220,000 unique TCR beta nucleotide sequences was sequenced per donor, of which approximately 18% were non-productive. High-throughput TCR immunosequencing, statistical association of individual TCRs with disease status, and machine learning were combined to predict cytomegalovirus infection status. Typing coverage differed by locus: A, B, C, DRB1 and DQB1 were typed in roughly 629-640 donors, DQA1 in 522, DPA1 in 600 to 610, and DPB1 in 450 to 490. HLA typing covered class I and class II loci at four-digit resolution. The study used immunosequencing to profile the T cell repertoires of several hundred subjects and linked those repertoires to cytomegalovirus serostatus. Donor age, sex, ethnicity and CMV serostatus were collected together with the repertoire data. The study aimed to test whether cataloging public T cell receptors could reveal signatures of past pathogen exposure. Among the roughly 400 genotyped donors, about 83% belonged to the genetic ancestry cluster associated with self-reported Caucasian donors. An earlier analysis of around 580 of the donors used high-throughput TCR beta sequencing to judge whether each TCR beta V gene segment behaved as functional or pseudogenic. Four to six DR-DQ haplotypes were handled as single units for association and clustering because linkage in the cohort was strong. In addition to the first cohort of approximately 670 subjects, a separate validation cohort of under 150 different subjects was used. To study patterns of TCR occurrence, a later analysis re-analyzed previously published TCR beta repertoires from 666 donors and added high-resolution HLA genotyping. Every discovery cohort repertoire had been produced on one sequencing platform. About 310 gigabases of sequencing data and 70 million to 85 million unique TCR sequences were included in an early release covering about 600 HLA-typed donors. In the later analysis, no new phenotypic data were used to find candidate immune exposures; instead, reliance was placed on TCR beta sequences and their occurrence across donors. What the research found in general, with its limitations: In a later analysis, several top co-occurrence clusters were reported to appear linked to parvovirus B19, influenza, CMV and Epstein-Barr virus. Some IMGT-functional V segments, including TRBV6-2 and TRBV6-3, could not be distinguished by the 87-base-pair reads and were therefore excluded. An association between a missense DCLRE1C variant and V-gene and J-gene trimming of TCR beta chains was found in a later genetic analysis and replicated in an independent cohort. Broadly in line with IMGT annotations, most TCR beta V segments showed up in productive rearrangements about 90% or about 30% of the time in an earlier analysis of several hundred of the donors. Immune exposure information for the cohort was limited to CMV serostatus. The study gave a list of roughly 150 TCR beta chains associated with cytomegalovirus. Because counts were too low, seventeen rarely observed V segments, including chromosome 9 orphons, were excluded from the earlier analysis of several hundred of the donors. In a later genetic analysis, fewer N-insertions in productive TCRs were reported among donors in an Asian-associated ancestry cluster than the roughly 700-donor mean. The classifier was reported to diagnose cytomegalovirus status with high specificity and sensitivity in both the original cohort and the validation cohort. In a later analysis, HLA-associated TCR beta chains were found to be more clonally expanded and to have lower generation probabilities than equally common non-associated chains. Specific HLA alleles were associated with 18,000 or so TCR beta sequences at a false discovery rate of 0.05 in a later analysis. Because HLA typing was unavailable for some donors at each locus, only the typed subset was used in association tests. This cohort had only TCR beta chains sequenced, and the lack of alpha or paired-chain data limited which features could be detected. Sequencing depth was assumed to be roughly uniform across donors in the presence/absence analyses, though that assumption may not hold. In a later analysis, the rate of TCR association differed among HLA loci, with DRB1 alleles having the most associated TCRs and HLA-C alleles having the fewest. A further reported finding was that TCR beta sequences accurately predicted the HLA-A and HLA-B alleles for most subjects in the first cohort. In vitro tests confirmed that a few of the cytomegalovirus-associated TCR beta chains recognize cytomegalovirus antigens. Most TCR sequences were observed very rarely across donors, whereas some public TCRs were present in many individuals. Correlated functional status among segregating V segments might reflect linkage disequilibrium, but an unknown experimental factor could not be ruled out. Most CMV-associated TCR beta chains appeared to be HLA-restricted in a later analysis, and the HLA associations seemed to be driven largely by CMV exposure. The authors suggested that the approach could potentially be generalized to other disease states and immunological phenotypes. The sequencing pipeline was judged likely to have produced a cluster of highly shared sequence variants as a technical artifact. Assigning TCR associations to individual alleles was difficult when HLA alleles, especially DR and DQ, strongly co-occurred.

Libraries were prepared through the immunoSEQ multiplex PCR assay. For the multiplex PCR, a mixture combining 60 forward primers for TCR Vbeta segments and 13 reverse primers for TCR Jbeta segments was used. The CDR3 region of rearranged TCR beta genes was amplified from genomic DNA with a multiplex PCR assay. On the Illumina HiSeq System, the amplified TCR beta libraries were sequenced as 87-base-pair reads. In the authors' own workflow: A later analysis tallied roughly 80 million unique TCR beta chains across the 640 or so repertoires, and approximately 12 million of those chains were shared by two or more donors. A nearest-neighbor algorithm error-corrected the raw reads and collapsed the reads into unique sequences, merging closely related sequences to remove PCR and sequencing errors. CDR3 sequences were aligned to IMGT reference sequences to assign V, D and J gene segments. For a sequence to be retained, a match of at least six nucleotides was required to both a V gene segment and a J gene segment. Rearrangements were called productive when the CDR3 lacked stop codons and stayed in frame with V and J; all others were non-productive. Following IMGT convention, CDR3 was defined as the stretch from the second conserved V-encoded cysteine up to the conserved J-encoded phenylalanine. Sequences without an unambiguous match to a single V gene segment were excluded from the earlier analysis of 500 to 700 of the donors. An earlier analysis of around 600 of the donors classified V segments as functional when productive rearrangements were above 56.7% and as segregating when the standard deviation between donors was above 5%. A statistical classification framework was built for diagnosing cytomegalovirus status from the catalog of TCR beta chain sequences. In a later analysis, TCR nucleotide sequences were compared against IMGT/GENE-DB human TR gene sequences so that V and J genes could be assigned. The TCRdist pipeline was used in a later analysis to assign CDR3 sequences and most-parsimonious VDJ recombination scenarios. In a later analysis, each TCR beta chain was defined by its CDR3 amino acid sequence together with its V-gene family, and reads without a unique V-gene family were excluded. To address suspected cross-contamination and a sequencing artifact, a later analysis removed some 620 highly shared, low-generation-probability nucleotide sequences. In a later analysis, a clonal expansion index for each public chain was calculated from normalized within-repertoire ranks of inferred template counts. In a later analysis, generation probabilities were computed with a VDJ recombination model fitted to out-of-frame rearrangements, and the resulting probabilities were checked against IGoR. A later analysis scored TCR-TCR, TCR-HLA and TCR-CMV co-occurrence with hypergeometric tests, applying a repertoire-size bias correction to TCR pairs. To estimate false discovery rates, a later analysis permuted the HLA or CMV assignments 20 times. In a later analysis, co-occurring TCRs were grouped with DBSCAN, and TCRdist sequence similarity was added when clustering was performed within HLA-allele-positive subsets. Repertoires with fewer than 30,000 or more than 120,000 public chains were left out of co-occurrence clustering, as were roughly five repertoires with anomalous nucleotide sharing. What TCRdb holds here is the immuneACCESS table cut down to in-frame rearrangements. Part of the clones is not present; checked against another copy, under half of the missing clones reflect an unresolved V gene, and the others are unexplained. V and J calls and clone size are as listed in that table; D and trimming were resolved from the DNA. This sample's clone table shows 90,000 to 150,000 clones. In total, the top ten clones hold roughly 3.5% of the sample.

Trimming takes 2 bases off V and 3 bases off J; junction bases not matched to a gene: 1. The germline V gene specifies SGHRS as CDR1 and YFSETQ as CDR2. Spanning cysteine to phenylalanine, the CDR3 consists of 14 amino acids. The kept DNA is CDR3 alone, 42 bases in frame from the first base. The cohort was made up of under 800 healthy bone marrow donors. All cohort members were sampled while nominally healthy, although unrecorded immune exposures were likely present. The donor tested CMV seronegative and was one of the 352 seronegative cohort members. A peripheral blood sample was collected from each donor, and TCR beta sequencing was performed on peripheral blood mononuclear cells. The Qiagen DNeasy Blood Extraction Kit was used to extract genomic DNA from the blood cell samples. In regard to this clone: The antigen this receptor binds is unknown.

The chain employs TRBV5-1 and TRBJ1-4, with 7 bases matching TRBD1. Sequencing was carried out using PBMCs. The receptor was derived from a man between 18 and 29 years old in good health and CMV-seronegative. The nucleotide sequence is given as TGCGCCAGCAGCTTCGGACAGGCTAATGAAAAACTGTTTTTT. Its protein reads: CASSFGQANEKLFF.